Following are 18 T cell receptor beta chains from one sample sequenced in a study of T cell clonotyping in hematopoietic cell transplantation. Clones were read by immunoSEQ multiplex PCR, and TCRdb kept only the in-frame ones, dropping some. Of about 4,700 clones in the sample, approximately 94% are singletons; the top ten hold roughly 6%. The source material was PBMCs, sampled 180 days after allogeneic stem cell transplant. The receptors derive from a male patient between 60 and 69 years old who had an allogeneic stem cell transplant from a related donor, so the T cells may come from the graft donor. Some clones in this sample may be carry-over from other donors' samples.

The genes are TRBV2 and TRBJ1-1; D not resolved. Trimming removed 4 bases at V and 0 bases at J, with 12 bases between. The CDR3 sequence is 15 residues long. In germline, CDR1 is SNHLY, CDR2 FYNNEI. The CDR3 DNA is TGTGCCAGCAGTGGAATGGACCCTGTGAACACTGAAGCTTTCTTT. Residues: CASSGMDPVNTEAFF.

The chain recombines TRBV30 with TRBJ1-2; D uncertain. This CDR3 is 13 amino acids long. V lost 0 bases and J 0 bases, leaving 5 bases between the germline ends. Per the germline V gene, CDR1 is GTSNPN and CDR2 is SVGIG (reference sequence). The CDR3 reads CAWSVQTNYGYTF. The CDR3 DNA reads TGTGCCTGGAGTGTACAAACTAACTATGGCTACACCTTC.

The chain is built from TRBV7-2 and TRBJ2-3; D might be TRBD1 (6 bases). V shed 3 bases and J shed 3 bases, with 10 bases lying between them. Germline values: CDR1 SGHTA, CDR2 FQGNSA. This CDR3 has 14 residues. The CDR3 sequence is CASSLMQGTDTQYF. The DNA of the CDR3 is TGTGCCAGCAGCTTGATGCAGGGGACAGATACGCAGTATTTT.

The chain recombines TRBV7-9 with TRBJ2-3; maybe TRBD1 (5 bases). The CDR3 has 15 amino acids. Per the germline V gene, CDR1 is SEHNR and CDR2 is FQNEAQ (reference sequence). With 3 bases removed from V and 0 bases from J, the gap between germline ends came to 10 bases. DNA of the CDR3: TGTGCCAGCAGCTTCGCTGACAGAAGCACAGATACGCAGTATTTT. This translates into CASSFADRSTDTQYF.

The V and J genes are TRBV5-1 and TRBJ1-1, with 8 bases identical to TRBD1. The V gene end was trimmed by 3 bases and the J gene end by 0 bases; junction bases not matched to a gene: 10. The germline V gene encodes CDR1 SGHRS and CDR2 YFSETQ. The CDR3 runs 17 residues. CDR3 protein: CASSYRTGYSLNTEAFF. As DNA, the CDR3 is TGCGCCAGCAGCTATAGGACAGGGTACTCTCTGAACACTGAAGCTTTCTTT.

The chain recombines TRBV7-2 with TRBJ1-3; D uncertain. V shed 5 bases and J shed 7 bases, with 12 bases lying between them. Per the germline V gene, CDR1 is SGHTA and CDR2 is FQGNSA. The CDR3 has 13 residues. The CDR3 sequence: CASSTRRDNTIYF. The CDR3 nucleotides are TGTGCCAGCAGCACTCGGAGGGATAACACCATATATTTT.

V and J are TRBV29-1 and TRBJ1-2, with D possibly matching TRBD1 (5 bases). Germline assignment: CDR1 SQVTM and CDR2 ANQGSEA. V was trimmed by 1 base and J by 2 bases, leaving 11 bases between them. The CDR3 extends over 14 amino acids. CDR3 region: CSVEVARANYGYTF. The CDR3 DNA is TGCAGCGTTGAAGTTGCCAGGGCAAACTATGGCTACACCTTC.

This clone was counted a single time. The V and J genes are TRBV25-1 and TRBJ2-7, with TRBD1 as a possible D gene (5 bases). The length of the CDR3 is 12 residues. Per the germline V gene, CDR1 is MGHDK and CDR2 is SYGVNS. V was trimmed by 5 bases and J by 5 bases, leaving 10 bases between them. CDR3 amino acids: CASSPGFNEQYF. CDR3 in DNA: TGTGCCAGCAGTCCAGGGTTCAACGAGCAGTACTTC.

This clone was seen just once. The chain carries TRBV6-5 and TRBJ1-1, with 7 bases that match TRBD1. The CDR3 consists of 12 residues. CDR1 and CDR2 from the germline V gene are MNHEY and SVGAGI. The ends lost 5 bases at V and 7 bases at J; junction bases unmatched: 4. The CDR3: CASSRDSNEAFF. For the CDR3, the DNA is TGTGCCAGCAGTCGGGACAGCAATGAAGCTTTCTTT.

This clone came up a few times. One junction end does not reproduce the germline sequence, and a read error may be involved. The chain combines TRBV7-3 with TRBJ2-2; D remains unclear. The CDR3 covers 15 residues. CDR1 and CDR2 (germline): SGHTA, FQGTGA. The CDR3 loop reads CASSLTRVNTGELFF. In nucleotides, the CDR3 is TGTGCCAGCAGCCTAACGCGAGTGAACACCGGGGAGCTGTTTTTT.

This clone has just one count. The rearrangement joins TRBV6-5 to TRBJ1-5; 10 nucleotides align to TRBD1. Germline assignment: CDR1 MNHEY and CDR2 SVGAGI. The CDR3 sequence is 16 residues long. The V gene end was trimmed by 0 bases and the J gene end by 2 bases; junction bases not matched to a gene: 1. CDR3 region: CASSYSGTGGNQPQHF. CDR3 DNA sequence: TGTGCCAGCAGTTACTCCGGGACAGGGGGCAATCAGCCCCAGCATTTT.

This chain uses TRBV29-1 with TRBJ2-1, with D tentatively TRBD2 (5 bases). V lost 7 bases and J 10 bases, leaving 14 bases between the germline ends. The germline V gene has CDR1 SQVTM and CDR2 ANQGSEA. This CDR3 comprises 11 residues. The CDR3 sequence: CSAGEGYEQFF. The CDR3 DNA reads TGCAGCGCTGGCGAGGGATACGAGCAGTTCTTC.

V usage is TRBV4-1 and J usage is TRBJ2-7; the D is unclear. Trimming shortened V by 3 bases and J by 3 bases, and 12 bases separated the two germline ends. The CDR3 extends over 14 amino acids. Germline-derived CDR1 and CDR2 are MGHRA and YSYEKL. As DNA, the CDR3 is TGCGCCAGCAGCCATGGTGGAGACCTCTACGAGCAGTACTTC. Protein sequence: CASSHGGDLYEQYF.

The J gene is TRBJ1-2, the V gene TRBV9; a weak D match, TRBD1 (6 bases). V dropped 6 bases and J dropped 8 bases, with 23 bases sitting between them. Germline V gene sequence: CDR1 SGDLS, CDR2 YYNGEE. This CDR3 is 15 amino acids long. This chain's CDR3 is CASNLQPDSLGGYTF. In nucleotides, the CDR3 is TGTGCCAGCAATCTACAACCGGACAGCCTTGGGGGCTACACCTTC.

This chain joins TRBV5-1 and TRBJ2-1, with D possibly being TRBD2 (6 bases). V dropped 3 bases and J dropped 10 bases, with 11 bases sitting between them. From germline, CDR1 is SGHRS and CDR2 YFSETQ. CDR3 length equals 12 residues. CDR3 nucleotides: TGCGCCAGCAGCTCGGTTGGGGGGGAGCAGTTCTTC. Translation gives CASSSVGGEQFF. The full variable domain, completed using reference TRBV5-1 and TRBJ2-1, is KAGVTQTPRYLIKTRGQQVTLSCSPISGHRSVSWYQQTPGQGLQFLFEYFSETQRNKGNFPGRFSGRQFSNSRSEMNVSTLELGDSALYLCASSSVGGEQFFGPGTRLTVL.

The V call is TRBV4-2, the J call TRBJ1-1; D uncertain. This CDR3 has 13 residues. Trimming took 1 base from V and 1 from J, leaving 4 bases between them. Germline CDR1 LGHNA, CDR2 YNFKEQ. The CDR3 region is CASSQVENTEAFF. For the CDR3, the DNA is TGTGCCAGCAGCCAAGTAGAGAACACTGAAGCTTTCTTT.

The chain uses TRBV30 and TRBJ2-7; TRBD1 aligns across 12 bases. Trimming removed 5 bases from V and 0 bases from J; junction bases left unmatched: 8. This CDR3 has 16 residues. CDR1 GTSNPN and CDR2 SVGIG come from the germline V gene (reference sequence). The CDR3 reads CAWAGTGGLSSYEQYF. The CDR3 bases are TGTGCCTGGGCCGGGACAGGGGGCCTTAGCTCCTACGAGCAGTACTTC.

The chain couples TRBV6-6 to TRBJ1-3; D gene uncertain. In germline, CDR1 is MNHNY, CDR2 SVGAGI (reference sequence). The CDR3 has 13 amino acids. Between the trimmed V and J ends, which lost 10 bases and 0 bases, there was a span of 10 bases. The DNA of the CDR3 is TGTGCCACCGCGGAAGTCTCTGGAAACACCATATATTTT. Its translation is CATAEVSGNTIYF.